This TCR beta chain was found in a study of blood T cell repertoires in COVID-19. At the level of the study: PBMCs, B-cell-depleted T cells, or T cells were the source of the cDNA or gDNA that made up the material.

In the authors' workflow: Reference gene primer amplification gave nucleated cell count estimates. The repertoire was sequenced with immunoSEQ multiplex PCR; TCRdb's copy has only in-frame clones and lacks some. The D gene and trimming were derived from the DNA, and the V and J assignments and clone size from that table. In the table there are roughly 220,000 clones, just over 85% of which are singletons. The germline V and J ends were trimmed by 3 bases and 6 bases, with 12 bases remaining between them. Germline values: CDR1 MNHEY, CDR2 SMNVEV (reference sequence). The CDR3 sequence is 14 residues long.

Sequenced input: peripheral blood. V usage is TRBV27 and J usage is TRBJ1-5; a possible D gene is TRBD1 (5 bases). The TCR comes from a man aged 25-40 years who had recovered from COVID-19. This chain's CDR3 is CASSFEGLRQPQHF. CDR3 bases: TGTGCCAGCAGTTTCGAGGGACTTCGTCAGCCCCAGCATTTT.